The rows below give T cell receptor beta chains drawn from one sample of a study of blood T cell repertoires in COVID-19. Clones were read by immunoSEQ multiplex PCR, and TCRdb kept only the in-frame ones, dropping some. The sample lists 200,000 to 250,000 clones; around 80% were seen once. The sequencing sample was made of PBMCs or T cells enriched from blood (not recorded which). The source of these receptors is a man aged 25 to 40 with acute COVID-19. Both conserved end residues are part of each CDR3. The order of the fields is clone size, J gene, D gene, V gene, CDR3 protein, CDR3 DNA. A D gene is named only where the DNA matches it firmly. Clone size is shown for a subset of rows, as once, few, many or a class of expanded clone.

clone size: NA
J gene: TRBJ2-1
D gene: NA
V gene: TRBV28
CDR3 protein: CASSSTRDEQFF
CDR3 DNA: TGTGCCAGCAGTTCCACTAGGGATGAGCAGTTCTTC

clone size: NA
J gene: TRBJ1-1
D gene: NA
V gene: TRBV6-5
CDR3 protein: CASSYKRTEAFF
CDR3 DNA: TGTGCCAGCAGTTATAAGAGAACTGAAGCTTTCTTT

clone size: NA
J gene: TRBJ2-1
D gene: NA
V gene: TRBV10-3
CDR3 protein: CAIGGHTTNNEQFF
CDR3 DNA: TGTGCCATCGGCGGCCACACCACCAACAATGAGCAGTTCTTC

clone size: NA
J gene: TRBJ1-4
D gene: TRBD1
V gene: TRBV11-2
CDR3 protein: CASSSGQGALKEKLFF
CDR3 DNA: TGTGCCAGCAGCTCCGGACAGGGGGCACTTAAGGAAAAACTGTTTTTT

clone size: few
J gene: TRBJ1-2
D gene: NA
V gene: TRBV4-1
CDR3 protein: CASSQDGGRTADGYTF
CDR3 DNA: TGCGCCAGCAGCCAAGATGGAGGGAGGACTGCGGATGGCTACACCTTC

clone size: once
J gene: TRBJ1-4
D gene: NA
V gene: TRBV9
CDR3 protein: CASSVGGGGYEKLFF
CDR3 DNA: TGTGCCAGCAGCGTAGGCGGGGGCGGTTATGAAAAACTGTTTTTT

clone size: NA
J gene: TRBJ1-2
D gene: NA
V gene: TRBV20-1
CDR3 protein: CSASSGSIYGYTF
CDR3 DNA: TGCAGTGCTAGTTCGGGGAGTATCTATGGCTACACCTTC

clone size: NA
J gene: TRBJ1-2
D gene: TRBD1
V gene: TRBV12-3/TRBV12-4
CDR3 protein: CASSPRQGF
CDR3 DNA: TGTGCCAGCAGCCCTCGACAGGGGTTC

clone size: NA
J gene: TRBJ2-6
D gene: TRBD2
V gene: TRBV5-6
CDR3 protein: CASSKRRGSGANVLTF
CDR3 DNA: TGTGCCAGCAGCAAAAGGCGGGGGTCCGGGGCCAACGTCCTGACTTTC

clone size: NA
J gene: TRBJ2-1
D gene: TRBD2
V gene: TRBV5-1
CDR3 protein: CASSPTSGGYNEQFF
CDR3 DNA: TGCGCCAGCAGCCCGACTAGCGGGGGGTACAATGAGCAGTTCTTC

clone size: NA
J gene: TRBJ2-5
D gene: NA
V gene: TRBV5-4
CDR3 protein: CASSLGLKRQETQYF
CDR3 DNA: TGTGCCAGCAGCTTGGGTTTGAAGCGCCAAGAGACCCAGTACTTC

clone size: NA
J gene: TRBJ2-3
D gene: TRBD2
V gene: TRBV5-1
CDR3 protein: CASSPGGGSDTQYF
CDR3 DNA: TGCGCCAGCAGCCCCGGGGGGGGGTCAGATACGCAGTATTTT

clone size: NA
J gene: TRBJ2-7
D gene: NA
V gene: TRBV4-1
CDR3 protein: CASSQTGKSYEQYF
CDR3 DNA: TGCGCCAGCAGCCAAACAGGGAAGTCCTACGAGCAGTACTTC

clone size: NA
J gene: TRBJ1-6
D gene: TRBD1
V gene: TRBV10-3
CDR3 protein: CAISEGQEGNSPLHF
CDR3 DNA: TGTGCCATCAGTGAGGGACAGGAGGGGAATTCACCCCTCCACTTT

clone size: once
J gene: TRBJ1-2
D gene: TRBD1
V gene: TRBV10-2
CDR3 protein: CASSESSQGASGGYTF
CDR3 DNA: TGCGCCAGCAGTGAGTCTAGTCAGGGGGCTTCGGGTGGCTACACCTTC

clone size: NA
J gene: TRBJ2-1
D gene: NA
V gene: TRBV11-2
CDR3 protein: CASSLVPGSLPNEQFF
CDR3 DNA: TGTGCCAGCAGCTTAGTACCCGGGTCTTTGCCCAATGAGCAGTTCTTC

clone size: NA
J gene: TRBJ2-4
D gene: TRBD2
V gene: TRBV2
CDR3 protein: CASSQAGEGIQYF
CDR3 DNA: TGTGCCAGCAGTCAGGCGGGGGAGGGCATTCAGTACTTC

clone size: NA
J gene: TRBJ1-3
D gene: TRBD1
V gene: TRBV5-5
CDR3 protein: CASSYETGVYTGNTIYF
CDR3 DNA: TGTGCCAGCAGCTACGAAACAGGGGTTTATACTGGAAACACCATATATTTT

clone size: NA
J gene: TRBJ2-3
D gene: TRBD1
V gene: TRBV27
CDR3 protein: CASSFLGDSRNTQYF
CDR3 DNA: TGTGCCAGCAGTTTTTTGGGGGACAGCCGAAATACGCAGTATTTT

clone size: NA
J gene: TRBJ1-2
D gene: NA
V gene: TRBV2
CDR3 protein: CASSENRQIYGYTF
CDR3 DNA: TGTGCCAGCAGTGAAAACAGGCAGATCTATGGCTACACCTTC

clone size: NA
J gene: TRBJ1-4
D gene: NA
V gene: TRBV10-2
CDR3 protein: CATQGEKLFF
CDR3 DNA: TGCGCCACCCAGGGTGAAAAACTGTTTTTT

clone size: NA
J gene: TRBJ2-5
D gene: NA
V gene: TRBV2
CDR3 protein: CASNEGRGETQYF
CDR3 DNA: TGTGCCAGCAACGAGGGTCGAGGGGAGACCCAGTACTTC

clone size: NA
J gene: TRBJ2-1
D gene: TRBD2
V gene: TRBV6-4
CDR3 protein: CASSEGLAGGQYEQFF
CDR3 DNA: TGTGCCAGCAGTGAAGGACTAGCGGGGGGGCAGTATGAGCAGTTCTTC

clone size: NA
J gene: TRBJ1-1
D gene: NA
V gene: TRBV7-9
CDR3 protein: CASSGTGRRGMGRAFF
CDR3 DNA: TGTGCCAGCAGTGGAACAGGACGGCGTGGGATGGGGCGAGCTTTCTTT

clone size: NA
J gene: TRBJ2-7
D gene: NA
V gene: TRBV27
CDR3 protein: CASSLSLATYPYEQYF
CDR3 DNA: TGTGCCAGCAGTTTGTCCCTTGCAACCTACCCCTACGAGCAGTACTTC

clone size: NA
J gene: TRBJ1-5
D gene: NA
V gene: TRBV27
CDR3 protein: CASSLAPISNQPQHF
CDR3 DNA: TGTGCCAGCAGTTTGGCCCCGATCAGCAATCAGCCCCAGCATTTT

clone size: many
J gene: TRBJ2-7
D gene: NA
V gene: TRBV6-1
CDR3 protein: CASSEIGTGPYEQYF
CDR3 DNA: TGTGCCAGCAGTGAAATTGGGACTGGTCCCTACGAGCAGTACTTC

clone size: once
J gene: TRBJ2-5
D gene: NA
V gene: TRBV3-1/TRBV3-2
CDR3 protein: CASTDSRFMETQYF
CDR3 DNA: TGTGCCAGCACCGACAGTAGGTTTATGGAGACCCAGTACTTC

clone size: NA
J gene: TRBJ1-1
D gene: TRBD1
V gene: TRBV19
CDR3 protein: CASSFRTGMREAFF
CDR3 DNA: TGTGCCAGTAGTTTCCGGACAGGCATGAGGGAAGCTTTCTTT

clone size: NA
J gene: TRBJ1-5
D gene: NA
V gene: TRBV7-6
CDR3 protein: CASSQKTGSNQPQHF
CDR3 DNA: TGTGCCAGCAGCCAGAAAACAGGGAGCAATCAGCCCCAGCATTTT

clone size: NA
J gene: TRBJ2-7
D gene: TRBD2
V gene: TRBV4-1
CDR3 protein: CASSQEWSSGSPSNSYEQYF
CDR3 DNA: TGCGCCAGCAGCCAAGAGTGGTCTAGCGGAAGCCCTAGCAACTCCTACGAGCAGTACTTC

clone size: NA
J gene: TRBJ2-5
D gene: NA
V gene: TRBV5-1
CDR3 protein: CASSLDVGRGETQYF
CDR3 DNA: TGCGCCAGCAGCTTGGATGTGGGGCGAGGAGAGACCCAGTACTTC

clone size: NA
J gene: TRBJ2-7
D gene: TRBD1
V gene: TRBV10-3
CDR3 protein: CATTGAPNYEQYF
CDR3 DNA: TGTGCCACTACAGGGGCCCCGAACTACGAGCAGTACTTC

clone size: few
J gene: TRBJ2-1
D gene: TRBD1
V gene: TRBV2
CDR3 protein: CASNNLPGTGNNEQFF
CDR3 DNA: TGTGCCAGCAACAACCTACCCGGGACAGGGAACAATGAGCAGTTCTTC

clone size: NA
J gene: TRBJ1-5
D gene: NA
V gene: TRBV2
CDR3 protein: CASSEGQANQPQHF
CDR3 DNA: TGTGCCAGCAGTGAAGGACAGGCCAATCAGCCCCAGCATTTT

clone size: once
J gene: TRBJ2-7
D gene: NA
V gene: TRBV29-1
CDR3 protein: CSSLGGDTPYEQYF
CDR3 DNA: TGCAGTTCTCTAGGGGGGGACACCCCCTACGAGCAGTACTTC

clone size: NA
J gene: TRBJ2-7
D gene: TRBD1
V gene: TRBV5-4
CDR3 protein: CASMAGQGNYEQYF
CDR3 DNA: TGTGCCAGCATGGCGGGACAGGGTAACTACGAGCAGTACTTC

clone size: NA
J gene: TRBJ2-1
D gene: TRBD1
V gene: TRBV7-3
CDR3 protein: CASSPGTGFSNEQFF
CDR3 DNA: TGTGCCAGCAGCCCGGGGACAGGGTTCAGCAATGAGCAGTTCTTC

clone size: once
J gene: TRBJ1-2
D gene: NA
V gene: TRBV29-1
CDR3 protein: CSVEPGNYGYTF
CDR3 DNA: TGCAGCGTTGAACCGGGGAACTATGGCTACACCTTC

clone size: NA
J gene: TRBJ1-6
D gene: TRBD1
V gene: TRBV27
CDR3 protein: CATKAGTGNSPLHF
CDR3 DNA: TGTGCCACCAAAGCAGGGACAGGGAATTCACCCCTCCACTTT

clone size: NA
J gene: TRBJ1-1
D gene: NA
V gene: TRBV11-2
CDR3 protein: CASSFGAGAEWAFF
CDR3 DNA: TGTGCCAGCAGCTTCGGGGCAGGGGCGGAGTGGGCTTTCTTT

clone size: NA
J gene: TRBJ1-6
D gene: NA
V gene: TRBV10-3
CDR3 protein: CAISEETVNSPLHF
CDR3 DNA: TGTGCCATCAGTGAGGAGACAGTTAATTCACCCCTCCACTTT

clone size: once
J gene: TRBJ2-7
D gene: NA
V gene: TRBV27
CDR3 protein: CASSLHRTVVYEQYF
CDR3 DNA: TGTGCCAGCAGTCTCCACCGGACAGTCGTATACGAGCAGTACTTC

clone size: NA
J gene: TRBJ1-2
D gene: NA
V gene: TRBV5-1
CDR3 protein: CASSLNSNYGYTF
CDR3 DNA: TGCGCCAGCAGCTTAAACAGTAACTATGGCTACACCTTC

clone size: large
J gene: TRBJ2-7
D gene: NA
V gene: TRBV13
CDR3 protein: CASSLGSNEQYF
CDR3 DNA: TGTGCCAGCAGCTTAGGGTCCAACGAGCAGTACTTC

clone size: once
J gene: TRBJ1-4
D gene: NA
V gene: TRBV19
CDR3 protein: CASSIKGLGEKLFF
CDR3 DNA: TGTGCCAGTAGTATAAAGGGGTTAGGCGAAAAACTGTTTTTT

clone size: few
J gene: TRBJ1-6
D gene: NA
V gene: TRBV19
CDR3 protein: CASSSGVNNSPLHF
CDR3 DNA: TGTGCCAGTAGTTCGGGGGTGAATAATTCACCCCTCCACTTT

clone size: once
J gene: TRBJ1-3
D gene: NA
V gene: TRBV30
CDR3 protein: CAWSPGSGNTIYF
CDR3 DNA: TGTGCCTGGAGCCCAGGCTCTGGAAACACCATATATTTT

clone size: once
J gene: TRBJ1-1
D gene: TRBD1
V gene: TRBV28
CDR3 protein: CASSGTGDVWVTEAFF
CDR3 DNA: TGTGCCAGCAGTGGTACAGGGGATGTATGGGTCACTGAAGCTTTCTTT

clone size: NA
J gene: TRBJ2-1
D gene: TRBD2
V gene: TRBV5-4
CDR3 protein: CASSLAAGGDNEQFF
CDR3 DNA: TGTGCCAGCAGCTTGGCAGCGGGGGGGGACAATGAGCAGTTCTTC

clone size: NA
J gene: TRBJ2-1
D gene: NA
V gene: TRBV10-3
CDR3 protein: CAISGKGGAGDEQFF
CDR3 DNA: TGTGCCATCAGTGGAAAGGGGGGGGCGGGCGATGAGCAGTTCTTC

clone size: NA
J gene: TRBJ1-5
D gene: TRBD1
V gene: TRBV29-1
CDR3 protein: CSVWDRGNQPQHF
CDR3 DNA: TGCAGCGTCTGGGACAGGGGGAATCAGCCCCAGCATTTT

clone size: NA
J gene: TRBJ2-5
D gene: TRBD2
V gene: TRBV5-6
CDR3 protein: CASSLGLGGQETQYF
CDR3 DNA: TGTGCCAGCAGCCTCGGACTAGGAGGCCAGGAGACCCAGTACTTC

clone size: once
J gene: TRBJ2-1
D gene: NA
V gene: TRBV9
CDR3 protein: CASGVGAYNEQFF
CDR3 DNA: TGTGCCAGTGGTGTGGGGGCATACAATGAGCAGTTCTTC

clone size: NA
J gene: TRBJ1-1
D gene: NA
V gene: TRBV19
CDR3 protein: CASSTPGAEAFF
CDR3 DNA: TGTGCCAGTAGTACCCCAGGTGCTGAAGCTTTCTTT

clone size: few
J gene: TRBJ1-4
D gene: NA
V gene: TRBV3-1/TRBV3-2
CDR3 protein: CASSQQGGANEKLFF
CDR3 DNA: TGTGCCAGCAGCCAACAGGGAGGGGCGAATGAAAAACTGTTTTTT